The 23 T cell receptor beta chains presented below share a single source sample, sequenced in a study of blood T cells in healthy people across ages. Combining a sample-barcoded 5' primer with a J-beta primer mix, a second PCR ran for about 6 to 12 cycles. TCRdb re-called the 5' RACE reads with MiXCR, one entry per CDR3 protein. Among roughly 1.7 million distinct CDR3 sequences, about 35% were seen once, and the ten largest hold 11%. Source material: blood. The receptors come from a woman aged 30 to 39 in good health.

The CDR3 loop reads CSVETQREADTQYF. In DNA, the CDR3 is TGCAGCGTTGAAACGCAGCGGGAGGCAGATACGCAGTATTTT. The chain carries TRBV29-1 and TRBJ2-3; 9 bases align to TRBD2. The V gene's germline CDR1 is SQVTM and CDR2 ANQGSEA. This CDR3 spans 14 amino acids. J lost 4 bases, V lost 2 bases, and 4 bases had no gene match.

This clonotype has at least ten counts. V gene TRBV10-3 combines with J gene TRBJ1-2, with 7 bases fitting TRBD1. Per germline, CDR1 ENHRY and CDR2 SYGVKD. Trimming removed 4 bases from V and 9 bases from J; junction bases left unmatched: 8. The CDR3 totals 13 residues. Here the CDR3 reads CAISGGQDERYTF. CDR3 sequence (DNA): TGTGCCATCAGTGGAGGACAGGATGAGCGCTACACCTTC.

A word on this clonotype: Mismatch with germline at one junction end may stem from a read error. The chain is built from TRBV5-1 and TRBJ2-6, with TRBD1 matching 8 bases. Germline V gene data show CDR1 as SGHRS and CDR2 as YFSETQ. The CDR3 sequence is 19 residues long. CDR3 protein: CACSTRGQALNSGANVLTF. The CDR3 DNA sequence: TGCGCCTGCAGCACCAGGGGACAGGCATTAAACTCTGGGGCCAACGTCCTGACTTTC.

The chain recombines TRBV5-4 with TRBJ2-5; possibly TRBD2 for D (6 bases). The ends were cut back, 4 bases at V and 2 bases at J, with 12 bases in the middle. CDR1 is SGHNT and CDR2 is YYREEE in the germline V gene (reference sequence). The CDR3 contains 14 residues. This chain's CDR3 is CASSEWGDQETQYF. The CDR3 DNA follows: TGTGCCAGCAGCGAATGGGGGGATCAAGAGACCCAGTACTTC.

This clonotype has a handful of counts. The rearrangement joins TRBV7-2 to TRBJ1-1; D is possibly TRBD1 (5 bases). CDR1 and CDR2 (germline): SGHTA, FQGNSA. V lost 5 bases and J 3 bases, leaving 28 bases between the germline ends. This CDR3 contains 19 residues. The CDR3, as DNA: TGTGCCAGCAGCCCCCAGTCTGGCGGACATCTGTATGGGGACACTGAAGCTTTCTTT. This sequence encodes CASSPQSGGHLYGDTEAFF. Full variable domain (missing parts from reference TRBV7-2 and TRBJ1-1): GAGVSQSPSNKVTEKGKDVELRCDPISGHTALYWYRQSLGQGLEFLIYFQGNSAPDKSGLPSDRFSAERTGGSVSTLTIQRTQQEDSAVYLCASSPQSGGHLYGDTEAFFGQGTRLTVV.

This clonotype was seen ten or more times. V is TRBV12-3 or TRBV12-4 and J is TRBJ1-5; D not certain. There are 12 residues in the CDR3. V was pared by 6 bases and J by 0 bases, with 3 bases between. CDR3 sequence (DNA): TGTGCCAGCAGCTTTAGCAATCAGCCCCAGCATTTT. Translation: CASSFSNQPQHF.

This clonotype came up a few times. J is TRBJ1-1 and V is TRBV29-1, with 7 bases lining up with TRBD1. J gave up 0 bases and V 3 bases, and 1 base lay outside the gene matches. There are 13 residues in the CDR3. Germline V gene sequence: CDR1 SQVTM, CDR2 ANQGSEA. CDR3: CSVDGQVNTEAFF. In DNA, the CDR3 is TGCAGCGTTGACGGACAGGTGAACACTGAAGCTTTCTTT.

The gene calls are TRBV18 and TRBJ2-5, with unresolved D. Germline V gene sequence: CDR1 KGHSH, CDR2 LQKENI. V gave up 1 base and J gave up 5 bases, with 11 bases separating them. This CDR3 has 14 residues. CDR3 residues: CASSPQPPAETQYF. In DNA, the CDR3 is TGTGCCAGCTCACCACAGCCCCCCGCGGAGACCCAGTACTTC.

The rearrangement joins TRBV12-3 or TRBV12-4 to TRBJ1-2; D gene uncertain. The CDR3 has 15 residues. The V end was cut by 5 bases, the J end by 8 bases, with 21 bases between. This chain's CDR3 is CASSIGAVGPQGYTF. CDR3 DNA sequence: TGTGCCAGCAGTATCGGAGCGGTAGGACCTCAGGGCTACACCTTC.

V is TRBV4-1 and J is TRBJ1-2, with no clear D. V was clipped by 0 bases and J by 6 bases, with 23 bases between them. There are 18 residues in the CDR3. Germline-derived CDR1 and CDR2 are MGHRA and YSYEKL. CDR3 DNA sequence: TGCGCCAGCAGCCAAGATGACACCGCGGCAAGGTCAAGGGATGGCTACACCTTC. The encoded protein is CASSQDDTAARSRDGYTF.

The chain joins TRBV28 to TRBJ2-1, with D unresolved. Trimming took 3 bases from V and 8 from J, leaving 17 bases between them. The germline V gene has CDR1 MDHEN and CDR2 SYDVKM. The CDR3 contains 15 residues. This CDR3 is CASSFTAKRRDEQFF. CDR3 nucleotides: TGTGCCAGCAGTTTCACGGCAAAAAGGCGCGATGAGCAGTTCTTC.

This clonotype was seen at least ten times. The chain combines TRBV5-1 with TRBJ2-5; 8 nucleotides match TRBD2. There are 15 residues in the CDR3. The V and J ends lost 4 bases and 1 base, in that order; junction bases with no gene match: 6. Germline V gives CDR1 SGHRS, CDR2 YFSETQ. DNA for the CDR3: TGCGCCAGCAGCCCACGACTAGCGAGCCAAGAGACCCAGTACTTC. This encodes CASSPRLASQETQYF.

The table lists this clonotype with many counts. The gene calls are TRBV4-1 and TRBJ2-7; no clear D. CDR1 is MGHRA, CDR2 YSYEKL, per germline. The CDR3 extends over 14 amino acids. V was cut by 1 base and J by 0 bases, with 7 bases left in between. CDR3 DNA sequence: TGCGCCAGCAGCCAAGGAAGGCACTCCTACGAGCAGTACTTC. This sequence encodes CASSQGRHSYEQYF.

The J gene is TRBJ2-3, the V gene TRBV6-1, with D hard to call. The V and J ends lost 7 bases and 5 bases respectively, with 13 bases between them. Germline V gene lookup returns CDR1 MNHNS and CDR2 SASEGT. The CDR3 is 13 amino acids. The CDR3 nucleotides are TGTGCCAGCACCCGACTCGCAGGAGATACGCAGTATTTT. Translating it yields CASTRLAGDTQYF.

The rearrangement uses TRBV5-1 and TRBJ1-5; D remains ambiguous. The CDR3 is 15 residues long. Trimming took 0 bases from V and 3 from J, leaving 10 bases between them. Germline assignment: CDR1 SGHRS and CDR2 YFSETQ. The CDR3 DNA reads TGCGCCAGCAGCTTGGATGGCTCCTTCAATCAGCCCCAGCATTTT. Translated, it gives CASSLDGSFNQPQHF.

This clonotype appeared a few times. The chain is built from TRBV14 and TRBJ2-7; no clear D. The V gene lost 0 bases and the J gene lost 6 bases, with 9 bases spanning the gap. The CDR3 has 13 residues. Germline V lookup: CDR1 SGHDN, CDR2 FVKESK. CDR3 nucleotide sequence: TGTGCCAGCAGCCAAGATAGCCTCAGCGAGCAGTACTTC. Translated, it gives CASSQDSLSEQYF.

This clonotype was seen a handful of times. The rearrangement uses TRBV6-2 or TRBV6-3 and TRBJ2-6; no reliable D call. Germline loops: CDR1 MNHEY, CDR2 SVGEGT. V lost 1 base, J lost 2 bases, and 12 bases lay in between. The CDR3 totals 17 residues. This chain's CDR3 is CASSYWSLPTGANVLTF. The CDR3 DNA reads as TGTGCCAGCAGTTACTGGAGTTTACCTACTGGGGCCAACGTCCTGACTTTC.

This clonotype appeared a few times. The chain is built from TRBV5-1 and TRBJ1-1, with D tentatively TRBD1 (5 bases). V shed 4 bases and J shed 4 bases, with 20 bases lying between them. CDR1 SGHRS and CDR2 YFSETQ come from the germline V gene. The CDR3 runs 16 residues. This chain's CDR3 is CASSNAPSGLGTEAFF. The CDR3 region has the DNA TGCGCCAGCAGCAATGCCCCCTCAGGGTTGGGCACTGAAGCTTTCTTT.

This chain links TRBV20-1 with TRBJ2-7; 10 bases are shared with TRBD2. The CDR3 is made up of 14 amino acids. Per germline, CDR1 DFQATT and CDR2 SNEGSKA (reference sequence). V lost 2 bases, J lost 5 bases, and 6 bases stayed unmatched. Here the CDR3 reads CSARTTSGKDEQYF. For the CDR3, the DNA is TGCAGTGCTAGAACCACTAGCGGGAAGGACGAGCAGTACTTC.

This clonotype was counted only a few times. The CDR3 is CASSTLGRDGRNEQYF. The DNA of the CDR3 is TGTGCCAGCAGCACCCTGGGTCGGGACGGTCGTAACGAGCAGTACTTC. The J gene is TRBJ2-7, the V gene TRBV9; D tentatively fits TRBD1 or TRBD2 (5 bases each). Germline CDR1 reads SGDLS; CDR2 reads YYNGEE. Trimming stripped 4 bases from V and 5 bases from J, with 22 bases between. The length of the CDR3 is 16 residues.

This clonotype was observed many times. The V call is TRBV7-9, the J call TRBJ2-7; D unclear. CDR3 size: 13 residues. The germline V gene encodes CDR1 SEHNR and CDR2 FQNEAQ (reference sequence). The V gene lost 5 bases and the J gene lost 2 bases, with 10 bases spanning the gap. CDR3 amino acids: CASSNYDTYEQYF. The CDR3, as DNA: TGTGCCAGCAGCAACTACGACACCTACGAGCAGTACTTC.

This clonotype was counted a few times. This chain connects TRBV4-1 to TRBJ2-7, with 8 nucleotides matching TRBD2. CDR1 is MGHRA, CDR2 YSYEKL, per germline. This CDR3 has 17 residues. V was pared by 4 bases and J by 2 bases, with 13 bases of the junction left unmatched. This CDR3 reads CASSRASLAAKTYEQYF. The CDR3 region has the DNA TGCGCCAGCAGCCGCGCTTCACTAGCGGCCAAAACCTACGAGCAGTACTTC.

With respect to this clonotype: This may come from a read error, since a much larger clone is one base off. This chain uses TRBV7-2 with TRBJ2-1; 10 nucleotides match TRBD2. Germline V CDR1 and CDR2: SGHTA, FQGNSA. The CDR3 runs to 15 residues. As DNA, the CDR3 is TGTGTCAGCAGCTCAGCTAGCGGGAGAAGGAGTGAGCAGTTCTTC. It translates to CVSSSASGRRSEQFF.